These T cell receptor beta chains were read from a single sample in a study of T cells in Graves' hyperthyroidism and ophthalmopathy. TCRdb used MiXCR to reprocess the multiplex PCR reads, holding one entry per CDR3 protein. The repertoire holds tens of thousands of distinct CDR3 sequences, with less than 65% as singletons. The sequencing input was peripheral blood or thyroid tissue (not recorded which). The origin of the receptors is a man aged 18 to 30 with Graves' hyperthyroidism. The conserved cysteine and the conserved F or W are not part of the CDR3 here.

cdr3_aa j_call v_call
ATSDSGHLEQY TRBJ2-7 TRBV24-1
SVVHLSSGANVLT TRBJ2-6 TRBV29-1
ASSPTGAGMGETQY TRBJ2-5 TRBV19
AISTGGTYEQY TRBJ2-7 TRBV10-3
ASTLGLPGGTEAF TRBJ1-1 TRBV2
AISLGNEQY TRBJ2-7 TRBV10-3
ASAWEGGNQPQH TRBJ1-5 TRBV7-9
ATSDLRDRGQGAGELF TRBJ2-2 TRBV24-1
ANSLGAGAADTQY TRBJ2-3 TRBV5-5
ASGWRWTGPSGQPQH TRBJ1-5 TRBV12-5
SGKTGHAGELF TRBJ2-2 TRBV29-1
SARGGMETQY TRBJ2-5 TRBV20-1
ASTAWDRGSETQY TRBJ2-5 TRBV5-1
AISLKDEQY TRBJ2-7 TRBV10-3
ASSPVGTGYEQY TRBJ2-7 TRBV7-6
SVRTSGRPEQY TRBJ2-7 TRBV29-1
ASRAPGASGSSYEQY TRBJ2-7 TRBV5-6
ASSLYETQY TRBJ2-5 TRBV12-3/TRBV12-4
ASRFLAGGNTGELF TRBJ2-2 TRBV19
ASSLPGRNQPQH TRBJ1-5 TRBV7-7
ASSLAIAAETQY TRBJ2-5 TRBV5-8
ASSLARQGGSDTQY TRBJ2-3 TRBV5-1
ASRPGRYSNQPQH TRBJ1-5 TRBV7-2
ASSFPGTYKETQY TRBJ2-5 TRBV7-2
ASSWDSMNTGELF TRBJ2-2 TRBV7-2
ASSFLSYEQY TRBJ2-7 TRBV11-2
ASGVAPRAGQPQH TRBJ1-5 TRBV2
ASSEGTRQETQY TRBJ2-5 TRBV10-2
ASSPASGGDLETQY TRBJ2-5 TRBV25-1
ASSVDSGTDTQY TRBJ2-3 TRBV9
ASSSGLAPYEQY TRBJ2-7 TRBV7-4
ASSGPWTGGGDGYT TRBJ1-2 TRBV2
ASSSGAGGAGANVLT TRBJ2-6 TRBV6-2/TRBV6-3
ASSLGSGSSVYGYT TRBJ1-2 TRBV7-3
SVDLGDTQY TRBJ2-3 TRBV29-1
AISERLQETQY TRBJ2-5 TRBV10-3
ASSPPAPKGEQY TRBJ2-7 TRBV7-6
ASSLVSGGTYEQY TRBJ2-7 TRBV7-8
SVALALNTGELF TRBJ2-2 TRBV29-1
SVLEDTQYGYT TRBJ1-2 TRBV20-1
ATLTGENTEAF TRBJ1-1 TRBV6-2/TRBV6-3
ASSLEGLSGNTIY TRBJ1-3 TRBV7-2
ASSPDGTGNPPQH TRBJ1-5 TRBV7-8
ASSNGTIKVPRSPLH TRBJ1-6 TRBV19
ASSPGQGYGYT TRBJ1-2 TRBV28
ASSFQGANTIY TRBJ1-3 TRBV2
ASSLGGQFSGANVLT TRBJ2-6 TRBV7-6
ASSIRPDRRGQPQH TRBJ1-5 TRBV19
SARFRDGDTQY TRBJ2-3 TRBV20-1
ASSMTSEAETQY TRBJ2-5 TRBV7-2
ASSLDRVETEAF TRBJ1-1 TRBV7-6